This T cell receptor beta chain was profiled in a study of OX40 agonist ivuxolimab in advanced cancers. Context from the whole study: Ivuxolimab was an agonistic, fully human IgG2 monoclonal antibody directed against OX40 (CD134), a costimulatory receptor. Intravenous ivuxolimab was administered to patients every 2 weeks at six dose levels: 0.01, 0.1, 0.3, 1.5, 3 and 10 mg/kg. Of the approximately 50 dose-escalation patients, hepatocellular carcinoma was present in around 20, melanoma in roughly 15, renal cell carcinoma in 9 and head and neck cancer in 9. A male proportion of around 80% and a mean age of approximately 55 years, ranging from about 20 to 79, were recorded for the dose-escalation cohort. Patients were allowed to have had prior anti-PD-1, anti-PD-L1 or anti-CTLA-4 therapy, and around 43% of the dose-escalation patients had been treated with checkpoint inhibitors. Three dose-escalation patients achieved partial responses, one with hepatocellular carcinoma and two with cutaneous melanoma. The point of sequencing TCRbeta in the periphery was to test whether ivuxolimab changed TCR sequence diversity and drove clonal T-cell expansion. The paper covers the monotherapy dose-escalation part of the phase I ivuxolimab trial, which included N ≈ 54 patients. Study-wide findings and limitations: In the 0.1-3.0 mg/kg groups, partial responders had among the lowest normalized peripheral clonal expansion, particularly in CD8+ T cells. After ivuxolimab, more expanded clones were found on average in CD8+ T cells than in CD4+ T cells. At doses from 0.1 to 3.0 mg/kg, clonal expansion was seen in both CD4+ and CD8+ blood T cells between baseline and week 6. The antigen specificity of the clonally expanded peripheral T cells was not determined. Low levels of normalized T-cell clonal expansion were also shown by some nonresponding patients.

Genomic DNA was isolated from the sorted cells so that the TCRbeta CDR3 region could be sequenced. TCRbeta CDR3 regions were sequenced using the immunoSEQ Assay. Not all clones reach the TCRdb copy of this immuneACCESS table, which keeps in-frame sequences only. Checked studies attribute under half of the gap to unresolved V genes and leave the rest unexplained. The sample table shows about 62,000 clones, and roughly 80% are seen once. Of the sample, 5.5% is held by the ten largest clones. Points on this clone: No antigen is known for it. No much larger clone exists at a distance of one base, and base qualities are not known.

The CDR3, from cysteine to phenylalanine, totals 14 residues. This entry keeps only the CDR3 DNA: 42 bases, framed from base 1. The germline V gene provides CDR1 MRHNA and CDR2 SNTAGT. The junction carries 18 bases between V and J, which are trimmed by 6 bases and 9 bases respectively. The trial excluded patients who had a history of autoimmune disease or were on systemic immunosuppression. Peripheral blood for TCR sequencing was collected from all dose cohorts at baseline, on cycle 4 day 1, and on cycle 7 day 1. The samples were drawn from a first-in-human, open-label, multicenter phase I dose-escalation trial of ivuxolimab. Adults with locally advanced or metastatic head and neck squamous cell, hepatocellular, melanoma or renal cell carcinoma were enrolled in the trial. Before TCR sequencing, CD4+ T cells and CD8+ T cells were sorted from peripheral blood as separate populations.

The source of this sequence is an adult with an advanced solid tumor such as melanoma, head and neck, liver or kidney cancer. The sample was CD4+ or CD8+ T cells sorted from blood, taken in a trial of the OX40 agonist ivuxolimab. The rearranged segments are TRBV6-4 and TRBJ2-1; the D region possibly corresponds to TRBD2 (6 bases align). At the DNA level, the sequence is TGTGCCAGCAGCCCCTCCGGGGGAGGCTCTGAGCAGTTCTTC. It codes for CASSPSGGGSEQFF.